The 11 T cell receptor beta chains presented below share a single source sample, sequenced in a study of cytomegalovirus exposure and HLA in healthy donors. PCR employed 60 Vbeta and 13 Jbeta primers. Sequencing used immunoSEQ multiplex PCR; TCRdb keeps in-frame clones, though not all of them. The sample lists some 200,000 clones; around 84% were seen once. Sequenced material: PBMCs. The origin of the receptors is a young woman in good health and CMV-seronegative.

This sequence joins TRBV23-1 and TRBJ1-5, with 8 bases identical to TRBD1. TRBV23-1 has ORF status, its function being uncertain. The length of the CDR3 is 17 residues. V lost 7 bases to trimming and J lost 0 bases; unmatched junction nucleotides: 11. The CDR3 DNA is TGCGCCAGCAAAACCGGGACAGGAGGCTATAGCAATCAGCCCCAGCATTTT. Amino acid sequence: CASKTGTGGYSNQPQHF.

The chain has TRBV19 and TRBJ2-3; weak D call: TRBD2 (5 bases). V lost 4 bases and J 5 bases, leaving 13 bases between the germline ends. CDR1 is LNHDA and CDR2 is SQIVND in the germline V gene (reference sequence). There are 14 residues in the CDR3. Here the CDR3 DNA reads TGTGCCAGTAGTAGGGTGGGAGTGGAAGATACGCAGTATTTT. Translating gives CASSRVGVEDTQYF.

The J gene is TRBJ2-1, the V gene TRBV10-1; 8 bases map to TRBD2. This CDR3 has 19 amino acids. Germline trimming cut 2 bases from V and 0 bases from J; bases unmatched to any gene: 12. CDR1 is WNHNN and CDR2 is SYGVQD in the germline V gene (reference sequence). The CDR3 sequence is CASSEPPGLAGFSYNEQFF. CDR3 nucleotide sequence: TGCGCCAGCAGTGAGCCCCCCGGTTTAGCGGGGTTCTCCTACAATGAGCAGTTCTTC.

The chain joins TRBV30 to TRBJ2-2, with 9 bases lining up with TRBD2. After removal of 5 bases from V and 8 bases from J, the junction contained 9 bases not matched to a gene. The CDR3 covers 14 residues. In germline, CDR1 is GTSNPN, CDR2 SVGIG (reference sequence). The CDR3 loop is CAWGLLAGSGELFF. The CDR3 bases are TGTGCCTGGGGCCTTCTAGCGGGATCTGGGGAGCTGTTTTTT.

With regard to this clone: A junction boundary mismatches the germline segment, possibly from a read error. The rearrangement links TRBV7-9 to TRBJ2-7, with D perhaps TRBD2 (5 bases). Germline lookup yields CDR1 SEHNR and CDR2 FQNEAQ (reference sequence). The CDR3 runs 15 residues. For the CDR3, the DNA is TGTTCCAGCAGCTTGGCCAGCATCCATCGAGGGGAGCAGTACTTC. Amino acids: CSSSLASIHRGEQYF.

In DNA form, the CDR3 reads TGCGCCAGCAGCCAAGATCAACAGTTCCACGAGCAGTACTTC. Translating it yields CASSQDQQFHEQYF. The chain carries TRBV4-3 and TRBJ2-7; no clear D. The CDR3 contains 14 residues. Germline CDR1 LGHNA, CDR2 YSLEER. V lost 0 bases and J 5 bases, leaving 11 bases between the germline ends.

V and J are TRBV28 and TRBJ2-3; D unclear. Germline V gene data show CDR1 as MDHEN and CDR2 as SYDVKM. Trimming removed 0 bases at V and 3 bases at J, with 13 bases between. CDR3 length: 16 residues. The CDR3 DNA reads TGTGCCAGCAGTTTATGGACACTTGCCTTTACAGATACGCAGTATTTT. This translates into CASSLWTLAFTDTQYF.

The chain recombines TRBV5-4 with TRBJ2-1; D is undetermined. From germline, CDR1 is SGHNT and CDR2 YYREEE (reference sequence). Trimming shortened V by 4 bases and J by 2 bases, and 13 bases separated the two germline ends. CDR3 length equals 15 residues. The CDR3 DNA reads as TGTGCCAGCAGCCGACCTGGAGCCCCCTACAATGAGCAGTTCTTC. Amino acid sequence: CASSRPGAPYNEQFF.

This chain links TRBV5-6 with TRBJ1-2, with D tentatively TRBD1 (6 bases). The CDR3 extends over 15 amino acids. In germline, CDR1 is SGHDT, CDR2 YYEEEE. With 4 bases removed from V and 4 bases from J, the gap between germline ends came to 17 bases. CDR3 sequence (DNA): TGTGCCAGCAGCCCCGATCCGGGGGGCCTCTATGGCTACACCTTC. It codes for CASSPDPGGLYGYTF.

V usage is TRBV11-2 and J usage is TRBJ2-1, with 8 bases fitting TRBD2. Per germline, CDR1 SGHAT and CDR2 FQNNGV. With V trimmed by 2 bases and J by 4 bases, 7 bases remained unmatched. The CDR3 has 16 amino acids. CDR3 region: CASSLYPASGYNEQFF. CDR3 DNA: TGTGCCAGCAGCTTATATCCGGCTAGCGGGTACAATGAGCAGTTCTTC.

This sequence joins TRBV19 and TRBJ2-5, with TRBD1 matching 12 bases. The CDR3 is 16 amino acids. CDR1 LNHDA and CDR2 SQIVND come from the germline V gene (reference sequence). V trimming: 3 bases; J trimming: 5 bases; junction bases outside the gene matches: 7. Here the CDR3 reads CASSMPGTGGIETQYF. The CDR3 bases are TGTGCCAGTAGTATGCCCGGGACAGGGGGCATTGAGACCCAGTACTTC.